Each of the 27 T cell receptor beta chains below was sequenced from the same sample in a study of blood T cell repertoires in COVID-19. The data were produced by immunoSEQ multiplex PCR, yet TCRdb's version contains in-frame clones alone and is incomplete. The table has about 76,000 clones, around 83% seen once. Sequenced input: peripheral blood. The receptor set was obtained from a human donor in a cohort sampled during active COVID-19.

This chain links TRBV5-1 with TRBJ1-2; D might be TRBD1 (6 bases). This CDR3 contains 14 residues. V lost 0 bases, J lost 6 bases, and 12 bases lay in between. From germline, CDR1 is SGHRS and CDR2 YFSETQ. CDR3 coding DNA: TGCGCCAGCAGCTTGGGTACAGGGCCTAATGGCTACACCTTC. It translates to CASSLGTGPNGYTF.

This clone was detected once. The J gene is TRBJ2-2, the V gene TRBV10-3, with 8 bases that match TRBD1. With 4 bases clipped from V and 2 bases from J, the junction kept 9 bases outside the gene matches. CDR1 is ENHRY, CDR2 SYGVKD, per germline. There are 17 residues in the CDR3. The chain's CDR3 is CAISGSAGQANTGELFF. In nucleotides, the CDR3 is TGTGCCATCAGTGGGTCCGCGGGACAGGCAAACACCGGGGAGCTGTTTTTT.

J is TRBJ1-1 and V is TRBV30; D is ambiguous. This CDR3 contains 12 residues. Trimming took 2 bases from V and 1 from J, leaving 5 bases between them. Looked up from germline, CDR1 is GTSNPN and CDR2 is SVGIG (reference sequence). CDR3 residues: CAWSPSNTEAFF. CDR3 DNA: TGTGCCTGGAGTCCCTCGAACACTGAAGCTTTCTTT.

The chain employs TRBV11-1 and TRBJ2-5; TRBD2 matches 10 bases. CDR1 is SGHAT and CDR2 is FQDESV in the germline V gene (reference sequence). The J segment lost 9 bases and the V segment lost 5 bases, leaving 12 bases of the junction unmatched. This CDR3 has 15 residues. The CDR3 nucleotides are TGTGCCAGCAGCGTCACAGGACTAGCGGAGGGGCCCCAGTACTTC. Protein sequence: CASSVTGLAEGPQYF.

The V gene is TRBV10-1, the J gene TRBJ1-6, with D possibly being TRBD1 (5 bases). Looked up from germline, CDR1 is WNHNN and CDR2 is SYGVQD (reference sequence). V was shortened by 7 bases and J by 6 bases, with 10 bases between the two germline ends. The CDR3 spans 13 residues. The CDR3 DNA follows: TGCGCCAGCACCGAAGGGGTTAATTCACCCCTCCACTTT. Translating it yields CASTEGVNSPLHF.

The rearrangement joins TRBV5-1 to TRBJ1-1, with 7 bases aligning to TRBD1. CDR1 SGHRS and CDR2 YFSETQ come from the germline V gene. The CDR3 loop spans 14 amino acids. Trimming at V came to 3 bases and at J to 2 bases, leaving 4 bases not matched to a gene. The CDR3 loop reads CASSSGQANTEAFF. Here the CDR3 DNA reads TGCGCCAGCAGCTCCGGACAGGCCAACACTGAAGCTTTCTTT.

The gene calls are TRBV7-8 and TRBJ1-1, with 7 nucleotides matching TRBD1. The CDR3 has 15 residues. Per the germline V gene, CDR1 is SGHVS and CDR2 is FQNEAQ. The V segment lost 3 bases and the J segment 0 bases; nucleotides outside the gene matches: 4. The CDR3 nucleotides are TGTGCCAGCAGCTTGCTACAGGGGTTGAACACTGAAGCTTTCTTT. It is translated as CASSLLQGLNTEAFF. Variable domain in full (rest from reference TRBV7-8 and TRBJ1-1): GAGVSQSPRYKVAKRGQDVALRCDPISGHVSLFWYQQALGQGPEFLTYFQNEAQLDKSGLPSDRFFAERPEGSVSTLKIQRTQQEDSAVYLCASSLLQGLNTEAFFGQGTRLTVV.

The chain combines TRBV6-5 with TRBJ2-7, with a weak D call TRBD1 (5 bases). This CDR3 spans 14 amino acids. Trimming left V 2 bases short and J 4 bases short, with 12 bases between. CDR1 and CDR2 from the germline V gene are MNHEY and SVGAGI. CDR3 nucleotide sequence: TGTGCCAGCAGTTACGCCTCCAGGGCGTACGAGCAGTACTTC. Its protein product is CASSYASRAYEQYF.

This chain links TRBV25-1 with TRBJ2-2, with D perhaps matching TRBD2 (5 bases). V was cut by 7 bases and J by 6 bases, with 12 bases left in between. The length of the CDR3 is 13 residues. Looked up from germline, CDR1 is MGHDK and CDR2 is SYGVNS. The CDR3 reads CASTSTGSGELFF. The DNA for the CDR3 is TGTGCCAGCACCTCGACGGGGTCCGGGGAGCTGTTTTTT.

The V and J genes are TRBV11-2 and TRBJ1-4, with D possibly being TRBD1 (6 bases). The V and J ends lost 10 bases and 8 bases respectively, with 20 bases between them. This CDR3 has 14 amino acids. Germline V lookup: CDR1 SGHAT, CDR2 FQNNGV. The CDR3 here is CATSSVGGREKLFF. CDR3 coding DNA: TGTGCCACCTCCTCCGTAGGGGGTCGAGAAAAACTGTTTTTT.

The table lists this clone with a count of one. The J gene is TRBJ1-4, the V gene TRBV18, with D possibly matching TRBD1 (5 bases). Deletions cut 2 bases from V and 10 bases from J, with 17 bases between. The CDR3 is 15 residues long. Germline V gene lookup returns CDR1 KGHSH and CDR2 LQKENI. DNA of the CDR3: TGTGCCAGCTCACCAGTAACAGGACAAGGCGGAAAACTGTTTTTT. Translating it yields CASSPVTGQGGKLFF. The complete variable domain, with remaining parts taken from reference TRBV18 and TRBJ1-4, reads NAGVMQNPRHLVRRRGQEARLRCSPMKGHSHVYWYRQLPEEGLKFMVYLQKENIIDESGMPKERFSAEFPKEGPSILRIQQVVRGDSAAYFCASSPVTGQGGKLFFGSGTQLSVL.

V and J are TRBV5-1 and TRBJ2-7; D remains unclear. CDR3 length: 11 amino acids. Germline lookup yields CDR1 SGHRS and CDR2 YFSETQ. Trimming stripped 7 bases from V and 3 bases from J, with 8 bases between. The CDR3 nucleotides read TGCGCCAGCTCCCTAGACTACGAGCAGTACTTC. This codes for CASSLDYEQYF.

The chain recombines TRBV9 with TRBJ2-7; TRBD1 is a possible D gene (7 bases). Between the trimmed V and J ends, which lost 7 bases and 1 base, there was a span of 15 bases. Germline V gives CDR1 SGDLS, CDR2 YYNGEE. CDR3 size: 14 residues. This CDR3 reads CASGGSTGSYEQYF. The CDR3 DNA follows: TGTGCCAGCGGGGGGTCGACAGGGTCCTACGAGCAGTACTTC.

This chain links TRBV29-1 with TRBJ1-4; tentatively, D is TRBD1 (6 bases). Trimming took off 7 bases at V and 1 base at J, with 10 bases between the two ends. Germline V lookup: CDR1 SQVTM, CDR2 ANQGSEA. The CDR3 consists of 13 residues. The CDR3 loop reads CSAIQGTNEKLFF. In DNA form, the CDR3 reads TGCAGCGCGATACAGGGAACTAATGAAAAACTGTTTTTT.

The V call is TRBV28, the J call TRBJ1-5, with a weak D call TRBD1 (6 bases). Per germline, CDR1 MDHEN and CDR2 SYDVKM. Trimming removed 3 bases from V and 1 base from J, with 16 bases in between. The CDR3 covers 17 residues. The CDR3 spells CASSFVQGIVSNQPQHF. The CDR3 nucleotides read TGTGCCAGCAGTTTTGTACAGGGAATCGTCAGCAATCAGCCCCAGCATTTT.

The chain joins TRBV7-8 to TRBJ2-6; maybe TRBD1 (6 bases). The ends were cut back, 5 bases at V and 0 bases at J, with 17 bases in the middle. This CDR3 is 18 amino acids long. Germline values: CDR1 SGHVS, CDR2 FQNEAQ. CDR3 sequence (DNA): TGTGCCAGCAGCCAATACGACAGGACCAGCTCTGGGGCCAACGTCCTGACTTTC. It is translated as CASSQYDRTSSGANVLTF.

The V call is TRBV12-3 or TRBV12-4, the J call TRBJ2-4; TRBD2 matches 11 bases. The CDR3 consists of 13 residues. The V and J ends lost 7 bases and 7 bases, in that order; junction bases with no gene match: 3. CDR3 residues: CASTIAGGNIQYF. CDR3 nucleotides: TGTGCCAGCACTATAGCGGGGGGGAACATTCAGTACTTC.

V usage is TRBV2 and J usage is TRBJ2-1; TRBD1 aligns across 8 bases. Trimming took 7 bases from V and 4 from J; bases not matched to a gene: 3. The CDR3 spans 13 residues. Germline V gene sequence: CDR1 SNHLY, CDR2 FYNNEI. CDR3 nucleotides: TGTGCCAGCATACGGACAGGGTACAATGAGCAGTTCTTC. Protein product: CASIRTGYNEQFF.

Details on this clone: A junction boundary mismatches the germline segment, possibly from a read error. This chain connects TRBV15 to TRBJ2-5; 7 bases fit TRBD2. The germline gives CDR1 LNHNV, CDR2 YYDKDF (reference sequence). The CDR3 is 15 residues long. The CDR3 nucleotides are TGTGCCACCAGCGGAGAGGGGAGGGCACAAGAGACCCAGTACTTC. Its translation is CATSGEGRAQETQYF.

This clone was detected only once. This sequence joins TRBV12-3 or TRBV12-4 and TRBJ2-5, with TRBD2 as a possible D gene (7 bases). Trimming removed 6 bases from V and 9 bases from J, with 17 bases in between. CDR3 length: 13 amino acids. The CDR3 reads CASSPRRGRAQYF. Here the CDR3 DNA reads TGTGCCAGCAGCCCACGGCGGGGGCGAGCCCAGTACTTC.

The chain recombines TRBV5-4 with TRBJ1-3; D remains unclear. The CDR3 is 14 amino acids. Per the germline V gene, CDR1 is SGHNT and CDR2 is YYREEE (reference sequence). V was trimmed by 4 bases and J by 0 bases, leaving 8 bases between them. This chain's CDR3 is CASSPGSSGNTIYF. The CDR3 DNA sequence: TGTGCCAGCAGCCCCGGGAGCTCTGGAAACACCATATATTTT.

CDR3: CASSATGDVTEAFF. CDR3 nucleotide sequence: TGTGCCAGCAGCGCGACAGGGGACGTAACTGAAGCTTTCTTT. The chain combines TRBV5-5 with TRBJ1-1; 8 positions match TRBD1. In germline, CDR1 is SGHKS, CDR2 YYEKEE (reference sequence). The CDR3 runs to 14 residues. V dropped 4 bases and J dropped 5; count of bases not matched to a gene: 7.

The chain has TRBV6-2 or TRBV6-3 and TRBJ2-1, with 13 bases identical to TRBD2. Germline CDR1 reads MNHEY; CDR2 reads SVGEGT. The CDR3 is made up of 15 amino acids. V shed 6 bases, J shed 4 bases, and the junction held 3 bases outside the gene matches. This chain's CDR3 is CASSLTSGGYNEQFF. The CDR3 coding sequence is TGTGCCAGCAGCTTGACTAGCGGGGGGTACAATGAGCAGTTCTTC.

The chain joins TRBV5-1 to TRBJ1-1, with a possible D match to TRBD1 (5 bases). Per the germline V gene, CDR1 is SGHRS and CDR2 is YFSETQ. Trimming removed 0 bases from V and 4 bases from J, with 10 bases in between. This CDR3 spans 14 amino acids. CDR3 nucleotides: TGCGCCAGCAGCTTGGCCCCCAGGGCCACTGAAGCTTTCTTT. Its translation is CASSLAPRATEAFF. The variable domain in full, completed from reference TRBV5-1 and TRBJ1-1, reads KAGVTQTPRYLIKTRGQQVTLSCSPISGHRSVSWYQQTPGQGLQFLFEYFSETQRNKGNFPGRFSGRQFSNSRSEMNVSTLELGDSALYLCASSLAPRATEAFFGQGTRLTVV.

The chain employs TRBV7-6 and TRBJ2-1, with 8 bases aligning to TRBD2. The trim removed 3 bases at V and 8 bases at J, leaving 3 bases unmatched. Germline V gene sequence: CDR1 SGHVS, CDR2 FNYEAQ. The CDR3 is made up of 13 amino acids. CDR3 DNA: TGTGCCAGCAGCTTTAGCGGGGAATATGAGCAGTTCTTC. Amino acid sequence: CASSFSGEYEQFF.

This clone was counted between two and nine times. J is TRBJ2-7 and V is TRBV2; 9 bases line up with TRBD1. V shed 6 bases and J 1 base; nucleotides not matched to a gene: 4. The CDR3 contains 14 residues. Germline V gene sequence: CDR1 SNHLY, CDR2 FYNNEI. CDR3 sequence: CASRTTGGSYEQYF. The CDR3 DNA reads as TGTGCCAGCAGAACGACAGGGGGGTCCTACGAGCAGTACTTC.

This clone has just a few counts. This chain uses TRBV11-1 with TRBJ2-1; D is unclear. Germline CDR1 is SGHAT and CDR2 is FQDESV (reference sequence). Trimming took 2 bases from V and 8 from J, leaving 7 bases between them. This CDR3 has 12 residues. The CDR3 coding sequence is TGTGCCAGCAGCTTACTCGTCGATGAGCAGTTCTTC. This gives the protein CASSLLVDEQFF.